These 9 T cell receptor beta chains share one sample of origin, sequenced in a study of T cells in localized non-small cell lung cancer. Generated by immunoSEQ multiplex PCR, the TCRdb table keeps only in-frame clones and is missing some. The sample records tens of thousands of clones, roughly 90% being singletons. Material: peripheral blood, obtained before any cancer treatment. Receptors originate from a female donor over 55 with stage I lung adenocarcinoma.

The CDR3 bases are TGTGCCAGCTCACCAACGGAAGCCGGGGAGCTGTTTTTT. Protein sequence: CASSPTEAGELFF. The rearrangement joins TRBV18 to TRBJ2-2; D not resolved. Germline loops: CDR1 KGHSH, CDR2 LQKENI. This CDR3 has 13 amino acids. Deletions cut 2 bases from V and 6 bases from J, with 7 bases between.

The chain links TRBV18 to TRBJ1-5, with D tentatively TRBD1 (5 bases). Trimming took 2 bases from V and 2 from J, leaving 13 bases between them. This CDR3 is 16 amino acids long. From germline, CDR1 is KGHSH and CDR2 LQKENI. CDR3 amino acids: CASSPSADTGNQPQHF. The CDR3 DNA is TGTGCCAGCTCACCATCAGCGGACACTGGCAATCAGCCCCAGCATTTT.

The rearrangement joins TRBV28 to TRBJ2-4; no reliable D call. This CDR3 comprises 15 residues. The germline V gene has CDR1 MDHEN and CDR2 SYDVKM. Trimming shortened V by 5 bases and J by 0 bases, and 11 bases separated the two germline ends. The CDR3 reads CASSPHTGAKNIQYF. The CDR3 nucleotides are TGTGCCAGCAGTCCCCATACTGGAGCCAAAAACATTCAGTACTTC.

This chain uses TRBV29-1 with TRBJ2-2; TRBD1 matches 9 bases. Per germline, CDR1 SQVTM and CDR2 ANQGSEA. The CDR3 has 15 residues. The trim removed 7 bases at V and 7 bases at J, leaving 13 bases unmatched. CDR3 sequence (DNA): TGCAGCGCCAGAACAGGGGGCAGTCGTATCGGGGAGCTGTTTTTT. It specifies CSARTGGSRIGELFF.

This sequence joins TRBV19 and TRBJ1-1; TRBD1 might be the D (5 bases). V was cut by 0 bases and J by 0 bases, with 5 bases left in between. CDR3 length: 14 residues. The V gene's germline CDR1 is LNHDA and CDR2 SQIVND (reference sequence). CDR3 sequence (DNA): TGTGCCAGTAGTATAGACAGGGTGAACACTGAAGCTTTCTTT. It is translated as CASSIDRVNTEAFF.

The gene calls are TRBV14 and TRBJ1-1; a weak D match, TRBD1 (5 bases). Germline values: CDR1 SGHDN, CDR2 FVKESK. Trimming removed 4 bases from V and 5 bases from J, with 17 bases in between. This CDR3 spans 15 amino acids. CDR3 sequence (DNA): TGTGCCAGCAGCCGAGGGGCAACCGCGAGGACTGAAGCTTTCTTT. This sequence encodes CASSRGATARTEAFF. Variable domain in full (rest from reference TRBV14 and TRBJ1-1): EAGVTQFPSHSVIEKGQTVTLRCDPISGHDNLYWYRRVMGKEIKFLLHFVKESKQDESGMPNNRFLAERTGGTYSTLKVQPAELEDSGVYFCASSRGATARTEAFFGQGTRLTVV.

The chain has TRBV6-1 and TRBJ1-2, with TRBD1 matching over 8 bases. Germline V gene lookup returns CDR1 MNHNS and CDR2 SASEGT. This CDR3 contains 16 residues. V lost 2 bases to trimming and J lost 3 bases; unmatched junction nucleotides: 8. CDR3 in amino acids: CASSEPAGGTYYGYTF. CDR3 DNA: TGTGCCAGCAGTGAACCGGCAGGGGGCACCTACTATGGCTACACCTTC.

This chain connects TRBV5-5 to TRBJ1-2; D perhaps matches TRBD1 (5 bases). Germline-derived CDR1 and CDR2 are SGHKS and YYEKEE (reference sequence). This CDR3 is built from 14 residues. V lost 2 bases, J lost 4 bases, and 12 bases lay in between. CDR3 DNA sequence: TGTGCCAGCAGCTTAGGGGAGATGAGCTATGGCTACACCTTC. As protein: CASSLGEMSYGYTF.

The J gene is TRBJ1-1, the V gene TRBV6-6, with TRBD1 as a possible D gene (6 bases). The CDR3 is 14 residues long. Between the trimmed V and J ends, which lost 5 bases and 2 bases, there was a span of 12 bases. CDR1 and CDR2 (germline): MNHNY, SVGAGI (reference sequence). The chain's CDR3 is CASSTGQHNTEAFF. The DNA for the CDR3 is TGTGCCAGCAGTACTGGACAGCACAACACTGAAGCTTTCTTT.